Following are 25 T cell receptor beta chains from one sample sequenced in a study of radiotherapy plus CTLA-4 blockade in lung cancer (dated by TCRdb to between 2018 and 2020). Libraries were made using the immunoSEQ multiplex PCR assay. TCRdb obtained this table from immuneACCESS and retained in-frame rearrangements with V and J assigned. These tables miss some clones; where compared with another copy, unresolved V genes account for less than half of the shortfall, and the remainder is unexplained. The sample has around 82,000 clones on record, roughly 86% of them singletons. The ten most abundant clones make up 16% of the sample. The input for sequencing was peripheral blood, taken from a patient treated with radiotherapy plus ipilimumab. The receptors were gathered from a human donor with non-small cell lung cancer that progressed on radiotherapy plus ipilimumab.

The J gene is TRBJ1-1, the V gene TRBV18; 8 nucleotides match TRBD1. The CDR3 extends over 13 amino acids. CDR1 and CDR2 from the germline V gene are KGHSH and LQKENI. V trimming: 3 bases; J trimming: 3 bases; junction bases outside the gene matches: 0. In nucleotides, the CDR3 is TGTGCCAGCTCACCGGGACAGGACACTGAAGCTTTCTTT. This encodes CASSPGQDTEAFF.

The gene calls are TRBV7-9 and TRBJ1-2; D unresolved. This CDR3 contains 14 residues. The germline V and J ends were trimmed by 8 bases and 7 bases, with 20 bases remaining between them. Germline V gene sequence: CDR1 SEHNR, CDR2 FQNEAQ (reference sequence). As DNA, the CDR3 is TGTGCCAGCGTGCAGGCCTCGGGTTCTCTTGGCTACACCTTC. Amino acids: CASVQASGSLGYTF.

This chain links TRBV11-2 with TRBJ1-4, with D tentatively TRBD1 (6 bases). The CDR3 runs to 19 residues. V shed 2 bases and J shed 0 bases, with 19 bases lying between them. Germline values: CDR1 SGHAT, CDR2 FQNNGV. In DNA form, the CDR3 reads TGTGCCAGCAGCTTATTTTCCCGCGACAGGTATGCAACTAATGAAAAACTGTTTTTT. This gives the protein CASSLFSRDRYATNEKLFF. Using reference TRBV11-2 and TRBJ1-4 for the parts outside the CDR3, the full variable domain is EAGVAQSPRYKIIEKRQSVAFWCNPISGHATLYWYQQILGQGPKLLIQFQNNGVVDDSQLPKDRFSAERLKGVDSTLKIQPAKLEDSAVYLCASSLFSRDRYATNEKLFFGSGTQLSVL.

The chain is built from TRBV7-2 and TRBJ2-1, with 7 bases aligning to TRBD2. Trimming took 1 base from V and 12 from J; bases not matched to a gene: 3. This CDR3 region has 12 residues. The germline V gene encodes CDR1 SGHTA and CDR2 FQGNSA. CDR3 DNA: TGTGCCAGCAGCTTAGGGCTAGCGGTGCAGTTCTTC. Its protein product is CASSLGLAVQFF.

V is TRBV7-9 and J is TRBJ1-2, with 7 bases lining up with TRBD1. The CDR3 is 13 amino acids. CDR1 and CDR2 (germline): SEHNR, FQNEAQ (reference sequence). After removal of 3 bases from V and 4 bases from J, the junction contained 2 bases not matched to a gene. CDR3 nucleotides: TGTGCCAGCAGCTTGGGGGACAGCTATGGCTACACCTTC. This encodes CASSLGDSYGYTF.

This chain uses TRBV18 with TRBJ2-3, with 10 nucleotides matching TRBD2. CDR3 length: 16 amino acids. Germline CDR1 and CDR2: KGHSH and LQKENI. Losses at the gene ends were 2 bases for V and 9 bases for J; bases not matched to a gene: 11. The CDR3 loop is CASSPTSGGVRGTQYF. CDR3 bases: TGTGCCAGCTCACCAACAAGCGGGGGGGTTCGTGGAACGCAGTATTTT.

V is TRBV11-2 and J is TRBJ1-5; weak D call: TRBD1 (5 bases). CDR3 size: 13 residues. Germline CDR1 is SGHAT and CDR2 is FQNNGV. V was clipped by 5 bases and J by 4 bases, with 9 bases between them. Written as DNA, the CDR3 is TGTGCCAGCAGCATCGGACAAAATCAGCCCCAGCATTTT. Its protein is CASSIGQNQPQHF.

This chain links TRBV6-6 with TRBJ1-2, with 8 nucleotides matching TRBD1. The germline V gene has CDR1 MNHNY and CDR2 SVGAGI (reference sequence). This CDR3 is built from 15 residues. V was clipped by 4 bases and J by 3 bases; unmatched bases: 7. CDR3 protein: CASSSVQGGDYGYTF. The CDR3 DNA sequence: TGTGCCAGCAGTTCTGTACAGGGGGGGGACTATGGCTACACCTTC.

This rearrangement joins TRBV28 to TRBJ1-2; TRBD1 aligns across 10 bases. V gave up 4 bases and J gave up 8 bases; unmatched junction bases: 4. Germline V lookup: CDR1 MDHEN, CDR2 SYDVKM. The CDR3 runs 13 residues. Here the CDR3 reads CASSSGQGEGYTF. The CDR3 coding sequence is TGTGCCAGCAGTTCCGGACAGGGGGAGGGCTACACCTTC.

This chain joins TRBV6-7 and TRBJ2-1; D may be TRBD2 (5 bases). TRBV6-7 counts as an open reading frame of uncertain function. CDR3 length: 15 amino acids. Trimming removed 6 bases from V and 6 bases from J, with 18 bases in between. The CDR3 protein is CASSLTNRRPNEQFF. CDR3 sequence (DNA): TGTGCCAGCAGCCTTACTAATCGGAGGCCCAATGAGCAGTTCTTC.

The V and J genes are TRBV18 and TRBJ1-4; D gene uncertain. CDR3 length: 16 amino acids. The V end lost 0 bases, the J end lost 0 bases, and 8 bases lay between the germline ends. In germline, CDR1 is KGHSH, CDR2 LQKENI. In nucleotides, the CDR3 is TGTGCCAGCTCACCACCAATGGGTCCAACTAATGAAAAACTGTTTTTT. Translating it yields CASSPPMGPTNEKLFF.

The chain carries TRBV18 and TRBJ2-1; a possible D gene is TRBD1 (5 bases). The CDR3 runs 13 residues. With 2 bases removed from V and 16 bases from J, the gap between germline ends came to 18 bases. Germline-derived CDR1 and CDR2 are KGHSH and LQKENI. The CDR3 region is CASSPLGSQGEFF. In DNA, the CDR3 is TGTGCCAGCTCACCATTAGGTTCCCAGGGTGAATTCTTC. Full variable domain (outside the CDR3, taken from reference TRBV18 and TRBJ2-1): NAGVMQNPRHLVRRRGQEARLRCSPMKGHSHVYWYRQLPEEGLKFMVYLQKENIIDESGMPKERFSAEFPKEGPSILRIQQVVRGDSAAYFCASSPLGSQGEFFGPGTRLTVL.

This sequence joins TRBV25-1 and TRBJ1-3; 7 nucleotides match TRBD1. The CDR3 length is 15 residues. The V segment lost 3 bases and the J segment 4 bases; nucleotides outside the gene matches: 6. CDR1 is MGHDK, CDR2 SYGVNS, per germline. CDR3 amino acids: CASSDLWTGGNTIYF. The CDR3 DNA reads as TGTGCCAGCAGTGACCTTTGGACAGGAGGAAACACCATATATTTT.

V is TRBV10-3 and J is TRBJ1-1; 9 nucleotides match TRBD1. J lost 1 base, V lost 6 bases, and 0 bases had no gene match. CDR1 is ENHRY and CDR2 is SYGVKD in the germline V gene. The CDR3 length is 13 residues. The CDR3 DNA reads TGTGCCATCAGGGGACAGGGGAACACTGAAGCTTTCTTT. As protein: CAIRGQGNTEAFF.

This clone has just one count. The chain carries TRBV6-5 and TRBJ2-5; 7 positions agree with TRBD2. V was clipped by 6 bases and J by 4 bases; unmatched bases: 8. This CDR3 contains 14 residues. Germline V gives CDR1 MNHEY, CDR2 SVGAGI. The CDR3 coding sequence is TGTGCCAGCAGCTCCTCGACGGGAGGAGAGACCCAGTACTTC. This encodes CASSSSTGGETQYF.

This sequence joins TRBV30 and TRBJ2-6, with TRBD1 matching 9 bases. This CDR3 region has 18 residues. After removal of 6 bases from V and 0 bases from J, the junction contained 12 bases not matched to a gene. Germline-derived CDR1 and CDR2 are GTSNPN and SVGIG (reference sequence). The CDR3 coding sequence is TGTGCCTGCCTCGGGACAGGGATTATCACCTCTGGGGCCAACGTCCTGACTTTC. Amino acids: CACLGTGIITSGANVLTF.

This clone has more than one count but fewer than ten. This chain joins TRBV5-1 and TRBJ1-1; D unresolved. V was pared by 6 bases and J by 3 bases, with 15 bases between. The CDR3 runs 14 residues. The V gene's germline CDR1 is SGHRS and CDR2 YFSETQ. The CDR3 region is CASTWGQLDTEAFF. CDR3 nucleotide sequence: TGCGCCAGCACCTGGGGTCAATTGGACACTGAAGCTTTCTTT.

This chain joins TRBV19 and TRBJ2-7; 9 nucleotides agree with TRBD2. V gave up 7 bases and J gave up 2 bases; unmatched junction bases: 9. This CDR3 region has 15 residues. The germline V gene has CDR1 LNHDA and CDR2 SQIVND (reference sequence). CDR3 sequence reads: CASTGGGRAPYEQYF. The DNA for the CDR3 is TGTGCCAGTACCGGGGGCGGGAGGGCCCCCTACGAGCAGTACTTC.

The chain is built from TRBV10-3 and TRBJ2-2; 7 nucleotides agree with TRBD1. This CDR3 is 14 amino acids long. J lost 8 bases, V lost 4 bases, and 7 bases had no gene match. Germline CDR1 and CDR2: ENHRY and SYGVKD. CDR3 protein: CAISADRDSGELFF. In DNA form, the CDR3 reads TGTGCCATCAGTGCTGATCGGGACAGTGGGGAGCTGTTTTTT.

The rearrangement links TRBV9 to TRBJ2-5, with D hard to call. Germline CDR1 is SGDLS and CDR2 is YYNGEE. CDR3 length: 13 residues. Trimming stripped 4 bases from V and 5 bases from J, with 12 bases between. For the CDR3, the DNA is TGTGCCAGCAGCACAACGGGCGTGGAGACCCAGTACTTC. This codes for CASSTTGVETQYF. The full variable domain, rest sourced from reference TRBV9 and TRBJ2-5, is DSGVTQTPKHLITATGQRVTLRCSPRSGDLSVYWYQQSLDQGLQFLIQYYNGEERAKGNILERFSAQQFPDLHSELNLSSLELGDSALYFCASSTTGVETQYFGPGTRLLVL.

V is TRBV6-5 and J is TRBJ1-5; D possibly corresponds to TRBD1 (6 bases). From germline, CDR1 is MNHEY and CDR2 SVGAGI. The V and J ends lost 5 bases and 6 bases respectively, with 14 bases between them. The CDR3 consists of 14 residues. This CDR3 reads CASSKQGGAQPQHF. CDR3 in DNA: TGTGCCAGCAGTAAACAGGGCGGGGCTCAGCCCCAGCATTTT.

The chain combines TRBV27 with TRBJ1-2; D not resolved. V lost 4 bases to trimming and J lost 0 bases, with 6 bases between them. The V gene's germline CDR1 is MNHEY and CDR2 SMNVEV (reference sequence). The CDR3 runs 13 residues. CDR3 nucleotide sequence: TGTGCCAGCAGTTATGCCTCTAACTATGGCTACACCTTC. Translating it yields CASSYASNYGYTF.

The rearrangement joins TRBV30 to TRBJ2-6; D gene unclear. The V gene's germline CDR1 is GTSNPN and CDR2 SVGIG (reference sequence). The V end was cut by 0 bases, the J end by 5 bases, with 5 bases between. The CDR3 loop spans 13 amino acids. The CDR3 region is CAWSVGRANVLTF. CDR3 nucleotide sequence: TGTGCCTGGAGTGTGGGGAGGGCCAACGTCCTGACTTTC.

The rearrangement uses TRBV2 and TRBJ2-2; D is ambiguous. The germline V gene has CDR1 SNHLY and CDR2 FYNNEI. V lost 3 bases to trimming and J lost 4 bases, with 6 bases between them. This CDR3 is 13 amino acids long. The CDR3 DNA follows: TGTGCCAGCAGTGAGGACCTCACCGGGGAGCTGTTTTTT. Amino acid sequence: CASSEDLTGELFF.

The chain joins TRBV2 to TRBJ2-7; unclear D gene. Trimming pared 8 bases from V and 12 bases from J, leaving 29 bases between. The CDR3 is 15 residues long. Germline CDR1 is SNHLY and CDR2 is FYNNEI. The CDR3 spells CASVSPSEFKEALYF. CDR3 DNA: TGTGCCAGCGTTTCCCCCAGTGAGTTTAAGGAAGCACTGTACTTC.